A single sample is the source of the 31 T cell receptor beta chains below, sequenced in a study of shared clonotypes between healthy human individuals. Here immunoSEQ multiplex PCR was the method, and the copy in TCRdb shows in-frame clones only, minus some. This sample has approximately 2,300,000 clones; roughly 92% occur once, and the top ten carry around 0.35%. The specimen sequenced was naive CD4+ T cells from PBMCs. As to subset: CD45RA+ positively selected. All receptors derive from a man between 18 and 29 years old in good health. Some clones in this sample may be carry-over from other donors' samples.

The genes are TRBV15 and TRBJ2-7; D is uncertain. Trimming took 0 bases from V and 0 from J, leaving 12 bases between them. The germline CDR1 and CDR2 sequences are LNHNV and YYDKDF (reference sequence). The CDR3 has 16 residues. CDR3 sequence (DNA): TGTGCCACCAGCAGAGATCTCGGGCGCCTCTCCTACGAGCAGTACTTC. Amino acids: CATSRDLGRLSYEQYF.

V is TRBV18 and J is TRBJ2-7; 8 bases map to TRBD2. Trimming cost V 3 bases and J 6 bases; bases outside gene matches: 10. The CDR3 totals 15 residues. Germline V lookup: CDR1 KGHSH, CDR2 LQKENI. The CDR3 nucleotides are TGTGCCAGCTCACCCCGAACGAAAGCGGGAGCCGAGCAGTACTTC. This codes for CASSPRTKAGAEQYF.

The chain is built from TRBV9 and TRBJ2-1; D is unresolved. CDR3 length equals 16 residues. From germline, CDR1 is SGDLS and CDR2 YYNGEE. V was trimmed by 3 bases and J by 0 bases, leaving 13 bases between them. The CDR3 sequence: CASSEGGRSSYNEQFF. The CDR3 region has the DNA TGTGCCAGCAGCGAAGGCGGCAGGAGCTCCTACAATGAGCAGTTCTTC.

V and J are TRBV2 and TRBJ1-2, with D perhaps matching TRBD1 (6 bases). Germline CDR1 SNHLY, CDR2 FYNNEI. The CDR3 has 12 amino acids. Trimming removed 7 bases from V and 5 bases from J, with 11 bases in between. CDR3 DNA sequence: TGTGCCAGCACCCTCAGGGGATATGGCTACACCTTC. Its translation: CASTLRGYGYTF.

The genes are TRBV5-1 and TRBJ1-2, with 8 bases matching TRBD1. Trimming removed 7 bases from V and 7 bases from J; junction bases left unmatched: 9. The length of the CDR3 is 13 residues. Germline V gene sequence: CDR1 SGHRS, CDR2 YFSETQ. DNA of the CDR3: TGCGCCAGCCAGCTTGCAGGGGGCACTGGCTACACCTTC. Translated, it gives CASQLAGGTGYTF.

The V call is TRBV28, the J call TRBJ1-5, with 11 bases matching TRBD1. Germline trimming cut 4 bases from V and 7 bases from J; bases unmatched to any gene: 3. The CDR3 length is 14 residues. From germline, CDR1 is MDHEN and CDR2 SYDVKM. CDR3 coding DNA: TGTGCCAGCAGTTACCGGGACAGGGGGCAGCCCCAGCATTTT. It specifies CASSYRDRGQPQHF.

The chain carries TRBV19 and TRBJ2-5, with 7 positions matching TRBD1. The CDR3 consists of 14 residues. Germline V CDR1 and CDR2: LNHDA, SQIVND (reference sequence). CDR3 coding DNA: TGTGCAACGACAGGGACAGATCGCCGGGAGACCCAGTACTTC. As protein: CATTGTDRRETQYF.

The chain couples TRBV7-2 to TRBJ2-2; 10 bases match TRBD1. Germline values: CDR1 SGHTA, CDR2 FQGNSA. The CDR3 runs 15 residues. V shed 5 bases and J 7 bases; nucleotides not matched to a gene: 7. CDR3 loop: CASSLKGQGNGELFF. The CDR3 coding sequence is TGTGCCAGCAGCCTAAAGGGACAGGGGAACGGGGAGCTGTTTTTT.

The gene calls are TRBV5-6 and TRBJ2-4; D might be TRBD2 (5 bases). V lost 6 bases and J 4 bases, leaving 23 bases between the germline ends. CDR3 size: 17 residues. Per the germline V gene, CDR1 is SGHDT and CDR2 is YYEEEE. The CDR3 DNA follows: TGTGCCAGCACCTCAAGATCGGCTCAGCGGTGGAAAAACATTCAGTACTTC. It specifies CASTSRSAQRWKNIQYF.

The chain uses TRBV4-1 and TRBJ2-5, with TRBD2 identical over 14 bases. This CDR3 region has 19 residues. The V gene's germline CDR1 is MGHRA and CDR2 YSYEKL. The V segment lost 0 bases and the J segment 4 bases; nucleotides outside the gene matches: 10. CDR3 DNA: TGCGCCAGCAGCCAAGAAGAAATCCCCGGACTAGCGGGAGGAGAGACCCAGTACTTC. Residues: CASSQEEIPGLAGGETQYF.

J is TRBJ1-2 and V is TRBV6-1; D is undetermined. Per the germline V gene, CDR1 is MNHNS and CDR2 is SASEGT. V dropped 10 bases and J dropped 7 bases, with 19 bases sitting between them. CDR3 length: 13 residues. CDR3 in amino acids: CAIHSHPVGGYTF. The DNA for the CDR3 is TGTGCCATCCACAGTCACCCAGTAGGTGGCTACACCTTC.

The chain links TRBV7-9 to TRBJ1-4; D is uncertain. The V end lost 5 bases, the J end lost 8 bases, and 21 bases lay between the germline ends. Germline CDR1 and CDR2: SEHNR and FQNEAQ (reference sequence). This CDR3 has 16 amino acids. The CDR3, as DNA: TGTGCCAGCAGCCGCTCGGTCCCAGTCTCAGGAGAAAAACTGTTTTTT. Translated, it gives CASSRSVPVSGEKLFF.

The chain links TRBV5-1 to TRBJ1-1; D is perhaps TRBD1 (6 bases). This CDR3 is built from 14 residues. V was clipped by 4 bases and J by 6 bases, with 16 bases between them. Germline V gene sequence: CDR1 SGHRS, CDR2 YFSETQ. DNA for the CDR3: TGCGCCAGCAGCGTAAACAGGGTATCCGCTGAAGCTTTCTTT. It translates to CASSVNRVSAEAFF.

The CDR3 is CASSPRVEGLVKLFF. The CDR3 DNA sequence: TGTGCCAGCTCACCCCGGGTAGAAGGGCTCGTCAAACTGTTTTTT. V usage is TRBV18 and J usage is TRBJ1-4; no reliable D call. Deletions cut 3 bases from V and 11 bases from J, with 19 bases between. The germline V gene encodes CDR1 KGHSH and CDR2 LQKENI. This CDR3 has 15 residues.

This clone was detected only a few times. The chain uses TRBV19 and TRBJ1-1, with a tentative D call TRBD1 (6 bases). The V end lost 4 bases, the J end lost 7 bases, and 13 bases lay between the germline ends. CDR1 is LNHDA, CDR2 SQIVND, per germline (reference sequence). This CDR3 contains 13 residues. This chain's CDR3 is CASSSLRGFEAFF. CDR3 in DNA: TGTGCCAGTAGTAGCCTGAGGGGGTTTGAAGCTTTCTTT.

The chain couples TRBV7-2 to TRBJ2-3; D remains ambiguous. CDR1 is SGHTA, CDR2 FQGNSA, per germline. This CDR3 is built from 14 residues. The ends were cut back, 4 bases at V and 5 bases at J, with 13 bases in the middle. The CDR3 DNA reads TGTGCCAGCAGCTCCCCGGTACGCTTAGATACGCAGTATTTT. Protein: CASSSPVRLDTQYF.

In the case of this clone: The sample carries other DNA sequences with the same CDR3. The V and J genes are TRBV18 and TRBJ2-5, with D possibly matching TRBD1 (6 bases). Germline loops: CDR1 KGHSH, CDR2 LQKENI. This CDR3 comprises 14 residues. Trimming stripped 3 bases from V and 0 bases from J, with 8 bases between. CDR3 region: CASSPTGNQETQYF. The CDR3, as DNA: TGTGCCAGCTCACCTACAGGGAACCAAGAGACCCAGTACTTC.

J is TRBJ2-5 and V is TRBV27; the match to TRBD1 covers 8 bases. Losses at the gene ends were 5 bases for V and 2 bases for J; bases not matched to a gene: 7. CDR3 length equals 15 residues. CDR1 MNHEY and CDR2 SMNVEV come from the germline V gene (reference sequence). CDR3: CASSGRDRRQETQYF. The CDR3 DNA sequence: TGTGCCAGCAGTGGGCGGGACAGGCGACAAGAGACCCAGTACTTC.

The chain is built from TRBV7-3 and TRBJ2-1; the match to TRBD2 covers 8 bases. V lost 6 bases, J lost 4 bases, and 8 bases stayed unmatched. This CDR3 spans 15 amino acids. Per the germline V gene, CDR1 is SGHTA and CDR2 is FQGTGA. The CDR3 DNA reads TGTGCCAGCAGTCCTAGCGGGCTCTCTTACAATGAGCAGTTCTTC. It specifies CASSPSGLSYNEQFF.

The genes are TRBV30 and TRBJ2-3, with a possible D match to TRBD2 (5 bases). Germline CDR1 GTSNPN, CDR2 SVGIG (reference sequence). With 0 bases removed from V and 2 bases from J, the gap between germline ends came to 9 bases. This CDR3 has 14 residues. CDR3 DNA sequence: TGTGCCTGGAGTGTAGGCGGGTACACAGATACGCAGTATTTT. Its translation is CAWSVGGYTDTQYF. Using reference TRBV30 and TRBJ2-3 for the parts outside the CDR3, the full variable domain is SQTIHQWPATLVQPVGSPLSLECTVEGTSNPNLYWYRQAAGRGLQLLFYSVGIGQISSEVPQNLSASRPQDRQFILSSKKLLLSDSGFYLCAWSVGGYTDTQYFGPGTRLTVL.

Comment on this clone: Other nucleotide sequences in the sample specify the same CDR3. This chain uses TRBV6-1 with TRBJ1-1, with D hard to call. This CDR3 comprises 12 residues. The V gene's germline CDR1 is MNHNS and CDR2 SASEGT. V shed 1 base and J shed 5 bases, with 5 bases lying between them. The CDR3 DNA sequence: TGTGCCAGCAGTGAAGGGTATACTGAAGCTTTCTTT. Translated, it gives CASSEGYTEAFF.

The chain employs TRBV7-6 and TRBJ2-7, with 10 bases aligning to TRBD2. CDR3 length equals 15 residues. The J segment lost 5 bases and the V segment lost 5 bases, leaving 9 bases of the junction unmatched. Germline V gives CDR1 SGHVS, CDR2 FNYEAQ. DNA for the CDR3: TGTGCCAGCAGCCCAGCGACTAGCGGGTCCCACGAGCAGTACTTC. Translation gives CASSPATSGSHEQYF.

A single count supports this clone. The sample carries other DNA sequences with the same CDR3. The chain employs TRBV18 and TRBJ2-3; no definite D call. Germline V CDR1 and CDR2: KGHSH, LQKENI. The CDR3 is made up of 12 amino acids. The ends were cut back, 6 bases at V and 3 bases at J, with 7 bases in the middle. The CDR3 protein is CASSSRTDTQYF. The CDR3 nucleotides are TGTGCCAGCTCGTCTAGAACAGATACGCAGTATTTT.

A single count supports this clone. The chain combines TRBV11-2 with TRBJ2-3; a weak D match, TRBD2 (7 bases). The germline CDR1 and CDR2 sequences are SGHAT and FQNNGV. Trimming left V 6 bases short and J 4 bases short, with 14 bases between. This CDR3 has 14 residues. CDR3 nucleotides: TGTGCCAGCAGAAGGGGGGGGTTTGCAGATACGCAGTATTTT. Translating it yields CASRRGGFADTQYF. Full variable domain (missing parts from reference TRBV11-2 and TRBJ2-3): EAGVAQSPRYKIIEKRQSVAFWCNPISGHATLYWYQQILGQGPKLLIQFQNNGVVDDSQLPKDRFSAERLKGVDSTLKIQPAKLEDSAVYLCASRRGGFADTQYFGPGTRLTVL.

The CDR3 reads CASSQDRLDRALNIQYF. In nucleotides, the CDR3 is TGTGCCAGCAGCCAAGATCGTTTGGACAGGGCCTTAAACATTCAGTACTTC. The V call is TRBV14, the J call TRBJ2-4; TRBD1 matches 8 bases. With 0 bases clipped from V and 6 bases from J, the junction kept 10 bases outside the gene matches. The CDR3 length is 17 residues. Germline values: CDR1 SGHDN, CDR2 FVKESK.

This chain uses TRBV4-2 with TRBJ2-7; D is perhaps TRBD1 or TRBD2 (6 bases each). Germline V CDR1 and CDR2: LGHNA, YNFKEQ. Between the trimmed V and J ends, which lost 1 base and 6 bases, there was a span of 16 bases. The CDR3 covers 15 residues. CDR3 DNA sequence: TGTGCCAGCAGCCAAGGGGGGGAGTGGGGGCGCGAGCAGTACTTC. Amino acid sequence: CASSQGGEWGREQYF.

This chain uses TRBV5-1 with TRBJ2-5; 15 bases are a match to TRBD2. In germline, CDR1 is SGHRS, CDR2 YFSETQ. CDR3 length: 17 amino acids. The V and J ends lost 4 bases and 0 bases, in that order; junction bases with no gene match: 4. The CDR3 coding sequence is TGCGCCAGCAGCCCGGGACTAGCGGGAGGAAACCAAGAGACCCAGTACTTC. Protein product: CASSPGLAGGNQETQYF. The complete variable domain, with remaining parts taken from reference TRBV5-1 and TRBJ2-5, reads KAGVTQTPRYLIKTRGQQVTLSCSPISGHRSVSWYQQTPGQGLQFLFEYFSETQRNKGNFPGRFSGRQFSNSRSEMNVSTLELGDSALYLCASSPGLAGGNQETQYFGPGTRLLVL.

The chain's CDR3 is CAISDNRLPYGYTF. The CDR3, as DNA: TGTGCCATCAGTGACAACAGGCTCCCCTATGGCTACACCTTC. The chain recombines TRBV10-3 with TRBJ1-2, with D perhaps matching TRBD1 (5 bases). V lost 3 bases to trimming and J lost 4 bases, with 12 bases between them. This CDR3 has 14 residues. Looked up from germline, CDR1 is ENHRY and CDR2 is SYGVKD.

The chain links TRBV20-1 to TRBJ2-1; D gene unclear. The V gene's germline CDR1 is DFQATT and CDR2 SNEGSKA (reference sequence). The CDR3 consists of 11 residues. The CDR3, as DNA: TGCAAATTAACTCGCTACAATGAGCAGTTCTTC. Its protein is CKLTRYNEQFF.

The genes are TRBV7-2 and TRBJ2-1; maybe TRBD2 (6 bases). The CDR3 is 15 residues long. Trimming removed 5 bases at V and 7 bases at J, with 18 bases between. Germline V gene lookup returns CDR1 SGHTA and CDR2 FQGNSA. CDR3 region: CASSPKAGSPNEQFF. CDR3 nucleotide sequence: TGTGCCAGCAGCCCTAAGGCGGGGTCTCCTAATGAGCAGTTCTTC.

This rearrangement joins TRBV29-1 to TRBJ2-7; D unresolved. CDR1 and CDR2 from the germline V gene are SQVTM and ANQGSEA. CDR3 size: 12 residues. The V end lost 4 bases, the J end lost 3 bases, and 10 bases lay between the germline ends. This chain's CDR3 is CSVVTDRYEQYF. The CDR3 nucleotides read TGCAGCGTTGTAACAGACCGCTACGAGCAGTACTTC.